The clone carrying this T cell receptor (beta chain) occurred a few times. The antigen remains unidentified. The CDR3 has 14 residues. CDR1 and CDR2 (germline): SGHVS, FNYEAQ. V was trimmed by 7 bases and J by 11 bases, leaving 23 bases between them. Only in-frame clones appear in the TCRdb table, and some are missing; sequencing was by immunoSEQ multiplex PCR. The data show some 10,000 clones, approximately 76% seen once. Before treatment, baseline tumor tissue was collected for sequencing. This entry is derived from a study of circulating tumor DNA in untreated peripheral T-cell lymphoma. Whole-study findings and limits: Tumor-specific clonotypes: identified in 65% to 80% of patients, more than 85% of baseline tissues.

The receptor was isolated from a human donor with peripheral T-cell lymphoma. The V gene is TRBV7-6, the J gene TRBJ1-1; D is ambiguous. The sequenced material came from tumor tissue. The CDR3 coding sequence is TGTGCCAGCAAGCGCGCTGTGGGCGGGCGGGATGCTTTCTTT. Protein sequence: CASKRAVGGRDAFF.